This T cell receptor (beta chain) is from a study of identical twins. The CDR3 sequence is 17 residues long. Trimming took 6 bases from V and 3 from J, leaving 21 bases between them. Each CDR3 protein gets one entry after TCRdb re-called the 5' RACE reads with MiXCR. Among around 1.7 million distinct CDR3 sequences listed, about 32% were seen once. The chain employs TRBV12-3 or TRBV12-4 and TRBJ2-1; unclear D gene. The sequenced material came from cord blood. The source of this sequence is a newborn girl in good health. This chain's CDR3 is CASSPRLLLPYYNEQFF. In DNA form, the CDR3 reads TGTGCCAGCAGCCCTCGCCTCCTTCTGCCGTACTACAATGAGCAGTTCTTC.